Shown below are 2 T cell receptor beta chains from a single sample sequenced in a study of blood T cells in healthy people across ages. PCR was performed a second time for roughly 7 to 12 cycles using a sample-barcoded 5' primer and a J-beta primer mix. TCRdb independently ran MiXCR on the 5' RACE reads; one entry per CDR3 protein. The table records some 640,000 distinct CDR3 sequences, about 30% of them present only once. Sequencing used blood. The source is a woman of 80 years or more in good health.

The genes are TRBV15 and TRBJ2-5; the D gene is possibly TRBD1 (8 bases). V lost 5 bases and J 5 bases, leaving 18 bases between the germline ends. The CDR3 has 15 residues. Germline-derived CDR1 and CDR2 are LNHNV and YYDKDF (reference sequence). DNA of the CDR3: TGTGCCACCAGCGGCGGAGACAGGGGAGGGGAGACCCAGTACTTC. Amino acid sequence: CATSGGDRGGETQYF.

The chain joins TRBV20-1 to TRBJ2-5, with 11 positions matching TRBD2. Germline V gene sequence: CDR1 DFQATT, CDR2 SNEGSKA (reference sequence). The CDR3 consists of 14 residues. Trimming at V came to 3 bases and at J to 1 base, leaving 1 base not matched to a gene. The chain's CDR3 is CSARTSGIQETQYF. In DNA, the CDR3 is TGCAGTGCTAGGACTAGCGGGATCCAAGAGACCCAGTACTTC.